These T cell receptor beta chains were read from a single sample in a study of Tregs in tolerant kidney transplant recipients. Only in-frame clones appear in the TCRdb table, and some are missing; sequencing was by immunoSEQ multiplex PCR. The data show tens of thousands of clones, 80% to 95% seen once. This specimen consisted of CD4+ T cells from blood (PBMCs), obtained 12 months after the transplant. The source is a human patient who received a combined kidney and bone marrow transplant. Some of these T cells may belong to the graft donor. Each CDR3 is given with its conserved first and last residue. The order of the fields is V gene, clone size, D gene, J gene, CDR3 DNA, CDR3 protein. D genes are given only for firm matches. Clone sizes are given selectively: once, few, many, or a class where the clone is expanded.

TRBV29-1	.	TRBD1	TRBJ1-2	TGCAGCGTTGAAGACATGACAGGGAAGTATGGCTACACCTTC	CSVEDMTGKYGYTF
TRBV29-1	.	TRBD2	TRBJ2-3	TGCAGCGGCTCCGGGACTAGCGGGGGGAGAGGGACAGATACGCAGTATTTT	CSGSGTSGGRGTDTQYF
TRBV18	few	.	TRBJ2-7	TGTGCCAGCTCACCACTTTATAAGAGCTCCTACGAGCAGTACTTC	CASSPLYKSSYEQYF
TRBV19	.	TRBD1	TRBJ1-6	TGTGCCAGCGCCGGGACAGAAAATTCACCCCTCCACTTT	CASAGTENSPLHF
TRBV5-1	.	TRBD1	TRBJ1-1	TGCGCCAGCAGGGGAAGGGACAGAACTGAAGCTTTCTTT	CASRGRDRTEAFF
TRBV9	.	.	TRBJ2-3	TGTGCCGGAAAGGGACAATCCACAGATACGCAGTATTTT	CAGKGQSTDTQYF
TRBV28	.	.	TRBJ1-5	TGTGCCAGCAGTCCCGGACAGACCTATAGCAATCAGCCCCAGCATTTT	CASSPGQTYSNQPQHF
TRBV18	.	TRBD2	TRBJ2-3	TGTGCCAGCTCACCGTCTCCTAGCGGGGGGGCCGGCACAGATACGCAGTATTTT	CASSPSPSGGAGTDTQYF
TRBV6-5	.	.	TRBJ2-5	TGTGCCAGCAGTCCCCTCAGGGTCCAAGAGACCCAGTACTTC	CASSPLRVQETQYF
TRBV7-3	.	.	TRBJ1-2	TGTGCCAGCAGCCCCTCAGGGGTTCCCTATGGCTACACCTTC	CASSPSGVPYGYTF
TRBV4-2	.	TRBD1	TRBJ1-5	TGTGCCAGCAGCCAAGGACAGGGGAGCAATCAGCCCCAGCATTTT	CASSQGQGSNQPQHF
TRBV7-8	.	TRBD2	TRBJ2-3	TGTGCCAGCAGCTTAGAAGTCCGGCTAGCGGGAGCTAGCACAGATACGCAGTATTTT	CASSLEVRLAGASTDTQYF
TRBV6-1	once	TRBD1	TRBJ2-5	TGTGCCAGCAGGATGGGCAGGGGGCAGACCCAGTACTTC	CASRMGRGQTQYF
TRBV10-3	few	TRBD1	TRBJ1-5	TGTGCCATCAGTGTGGGGACAGGGGGTGGCAATCAGCCCCAGCATTTT	CAISVGTGGGNQPQHF
TRBV6-6	.	.	TRBJ2-7	TGTGCCAGCAGTTCCCACTCCGCATACGAGCAGTACTTC	CASSSHSAYEQYF
TRBV7-8	few	.	TRBJ2-3	TGTGCCAGCAGCTGGGGCGAAGACGGCGGTAGCACAGATACGCAGTATTTT	CASSWGEDGGSTDTQYF
TRBV2	.	TRBD2	TRBJ2-2	TGTGCCAGCAGGGGACTAACGGGCGGGGAGCTGTTTTTT	CASRGLTGGELFF
TRBV19	.	.	TRBJ1-1	TGTGCCAGTAGTACAGGACAGTACACTGAAGCTTTCTTT	CASSTGQYTEAFF
TRBV20-1	.	.	TRBJ2-7	TGCAGTGCCCAACTCTCCTACGAGCAGTACTTC	CSAQLSYEQYF
TRBV4-2	.	TRBD1	TRBJ2-7	TGTGCCAGCAGCCAAGGACAGGGCGCTTCCTACGAGCAGTACTTC	CASSQGQGASYEQYF
TRBV15	.	.	TRBJ1-4	TGTGCCACCAGCAGAGATGGCCAGGGTAATGAAAAACTGTTTTTT	CATSRDGQGNEKLFF
TRBV7-8	.	.	TRBJ1-4	TGTGCCAGCAGCTTAGTTCGTGAAAAACTGTTTTTT	CASSLVREKLFF
TRBV6-4	.	.	TRBJ2-1	TGTGCCAGCAGTCCTACAGGGAACAATGAGCAGTTCTTC	CASSPTGNNEQFF